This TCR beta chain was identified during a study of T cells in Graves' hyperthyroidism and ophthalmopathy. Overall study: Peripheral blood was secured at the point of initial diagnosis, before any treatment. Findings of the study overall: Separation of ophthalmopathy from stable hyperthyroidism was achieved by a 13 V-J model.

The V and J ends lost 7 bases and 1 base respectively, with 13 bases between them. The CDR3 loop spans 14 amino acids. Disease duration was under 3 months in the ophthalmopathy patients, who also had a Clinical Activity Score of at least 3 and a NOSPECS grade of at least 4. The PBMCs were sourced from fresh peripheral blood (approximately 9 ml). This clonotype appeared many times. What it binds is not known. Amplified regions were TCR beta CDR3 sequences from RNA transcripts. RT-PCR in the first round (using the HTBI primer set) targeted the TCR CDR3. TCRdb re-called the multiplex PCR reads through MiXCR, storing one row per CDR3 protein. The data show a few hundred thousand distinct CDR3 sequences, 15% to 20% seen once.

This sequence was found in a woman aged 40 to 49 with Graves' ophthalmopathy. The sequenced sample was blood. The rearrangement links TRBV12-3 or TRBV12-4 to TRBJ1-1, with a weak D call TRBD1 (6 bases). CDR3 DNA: TGTGCCAGCACTAAGGACAGCAAGAACACTGAAGCTTTCTTT. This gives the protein CASTKDSKNTEAFF.